This T cell receptor beta chain was identified during a study of T cells in Graves' hyperthyroidism and ophthalmopathy. Graves' hyperthyroidism was deemed stable given no ophthalmopathy progression within 18 months. In its sample, this clonotype was seen many times. The CDR3 regions of TCR beta were amplified from RNA transcripts. With the HTBI primer set, the TCR CDR3 went through a first round of RT-PCR. TCRdb used MiXCR to reprocess the multiplex PCR reads, holding one entry per CDR3 protein. The top ten hold roughly 18% of the sample, which has about 560,000 distinct CDR3 sequences, 16% seen once. The CDR3 sequence is 16 residues long. Germline V gene lookup returns CDR1 SNHLY and CDR2 FYNNEI. The V and J ends lost 6 bases and 5 bases, in that order; junction bases with no gene match: 14.

The sequence derives from a young woman with Graves' hyperthyroidism. Sequenced input: blood. V gene TRBV2 combines with J gene TRBJ2-3; 7 bases line up with TRBD2. Written as DNA, the CDR3 is TGTGCCAGCAGCGTACGGGGGGACTCCGTAGTAGATACGCAGTATTTT. This codes for CASSVRGDSVVDTQYF.